This T cell receptor (beta chain) came from a study of Ad26.COV2.S vaccination and SARS-CoV-2 variants. Looking at the study overall: It was the COV1001 Ad26.COV2.S trial arm that included the donor. Intramuscular Ad26.COV2.S doses were given once or twice, 56 days apart.

The repertoire was sequenced with immunoSEQ multiplex PCR; TCRdb's copy has only in-frame clones and lacks some. The sample contains about 470,000 clones, about 92% of which appear only once. Treatment indicated: some 20 received Ad26.COV2.S at low or high dose, single or two shots; about five received placebo; per-sample allocation not given. Day 63 after the first injection of vaccine or placebo was the sampling time. Details on this clone: No antigen is known for it.

Study-level points and caveats: Breadth measured for non-spike TCRs was similar across vaccine and placebo recipients.

The CDR3 totals 21 residues. Per the germline V gene, CDR1 is LGHNA and CDR2 is YNFKEQ. Trimming removed 0 bases from V and 0 bases from J; junction bases left unmatched: 11. The chain has TRBV4-2 and TRBJ2-3, with 14 bases identical to TRBD2. Specimen: peripheral blood, collected in a trial of Ad26.COV2.S vaccine versus placebo. The TCR was taken from a person between 18 and 65 years old who received the Ad26.COV2.S COVID-19 vaccine or a placebo. Here the CDR3 reads CASSQDGGLAGVLTSTDTQYF. DNA of the CDR3: TGTGCCAGCAGCCAAGATGGGGGACTAGCGGGAGTCCTTACTAGCACAGATACGCAGTATTTT.